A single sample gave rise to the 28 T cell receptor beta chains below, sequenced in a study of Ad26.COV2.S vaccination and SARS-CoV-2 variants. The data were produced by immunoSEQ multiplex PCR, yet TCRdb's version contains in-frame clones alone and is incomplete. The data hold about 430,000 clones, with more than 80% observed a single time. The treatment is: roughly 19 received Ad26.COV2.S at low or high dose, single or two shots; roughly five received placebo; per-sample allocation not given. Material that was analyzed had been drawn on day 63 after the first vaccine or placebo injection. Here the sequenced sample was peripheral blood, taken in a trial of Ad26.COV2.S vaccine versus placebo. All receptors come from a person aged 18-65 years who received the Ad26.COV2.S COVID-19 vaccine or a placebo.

The CDR3 protein is CASSPLRLAGSADTQYF. CDR3 nucleotide sequence: TGTGCCAGCAGCCCCCTGCGACTAGCGGGATCGGCAGATACGCAGTATTTT. The genes are TRBV27 and TRBJ2-3; 11 bases map to TRBD2. The CDR3 length is 17 residues. Germline trimming cut 6 bases from V and 4 bases from J; bases unmatched to any gene: 12. From germline, CDR1 is MNHEY and CDR2 SMNVEV (reference sequence).

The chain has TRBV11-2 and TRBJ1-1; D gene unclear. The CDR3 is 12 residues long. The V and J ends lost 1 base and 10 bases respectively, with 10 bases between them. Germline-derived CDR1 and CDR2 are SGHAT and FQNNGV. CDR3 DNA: TGTGCCAGCAGCTTAGTTACGGTAGGAGCTTTCTTT. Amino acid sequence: CASSLVTVGAFF.

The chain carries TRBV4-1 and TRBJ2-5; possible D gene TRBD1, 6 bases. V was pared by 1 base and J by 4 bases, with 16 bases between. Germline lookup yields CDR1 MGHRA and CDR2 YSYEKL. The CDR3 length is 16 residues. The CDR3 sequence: CASSQVPVMGAETQYF. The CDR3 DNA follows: TGCGCCAGCAGCCAAGTCCCAGTAATGGGGGCAGAGACCCAGTACTTC.

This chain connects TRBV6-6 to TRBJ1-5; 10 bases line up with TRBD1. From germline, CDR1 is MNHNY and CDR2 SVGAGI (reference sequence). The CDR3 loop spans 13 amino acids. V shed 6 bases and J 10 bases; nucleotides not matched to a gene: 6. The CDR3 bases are TGTGCCAGCAGAGGGACAGGGGAATTCCCCCAGCATTTT. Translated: CASRGTGEFPQHF.

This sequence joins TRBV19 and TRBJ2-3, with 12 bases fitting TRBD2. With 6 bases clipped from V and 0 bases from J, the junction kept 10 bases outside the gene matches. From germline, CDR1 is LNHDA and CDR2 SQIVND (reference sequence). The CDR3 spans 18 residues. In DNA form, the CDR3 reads TGTGCCAGTAGCCTTTCCACCGGGACTAGCGGGAGCACAGATACGCAGTATTTT. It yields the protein CASSLSTGTSGSTDTQYF.

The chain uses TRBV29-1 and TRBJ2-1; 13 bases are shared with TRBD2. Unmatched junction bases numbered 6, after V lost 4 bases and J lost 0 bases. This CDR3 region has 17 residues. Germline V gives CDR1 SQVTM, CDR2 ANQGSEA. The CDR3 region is CSVVGTSGASSYNEQFF. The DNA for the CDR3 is TGCAGCGTTGTGGGGACTAGCGGGGCTAGCTCCTACAATGAGCAGTTCTTC.

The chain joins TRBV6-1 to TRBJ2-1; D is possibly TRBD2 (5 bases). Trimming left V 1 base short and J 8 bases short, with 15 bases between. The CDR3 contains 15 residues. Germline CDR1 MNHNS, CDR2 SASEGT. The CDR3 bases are TGTGCCAGCAGTGAAGGGGCCGGGATTTGGGATGAGCAGTTCTTC. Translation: CASSEGAGIWDEQFF.

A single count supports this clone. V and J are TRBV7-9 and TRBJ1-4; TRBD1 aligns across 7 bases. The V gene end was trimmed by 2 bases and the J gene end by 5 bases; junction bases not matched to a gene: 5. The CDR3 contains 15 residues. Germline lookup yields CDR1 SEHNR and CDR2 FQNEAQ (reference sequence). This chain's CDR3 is CASSLRDRKNEKLFF. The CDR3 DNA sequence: TGTGCCAGCAGCTTACGGGACAGAAAAAATGAAAAACTGTTTTTT.

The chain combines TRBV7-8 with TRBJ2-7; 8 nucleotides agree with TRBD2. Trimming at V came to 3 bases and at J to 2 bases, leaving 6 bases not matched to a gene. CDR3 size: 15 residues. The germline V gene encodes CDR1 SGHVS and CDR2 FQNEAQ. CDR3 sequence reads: CASSFSSGRPYEQYF. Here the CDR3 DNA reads TGTGCCAGCAGCTTTTCTAGCGGGCGGCCCTACGAGCAGTACTTC.

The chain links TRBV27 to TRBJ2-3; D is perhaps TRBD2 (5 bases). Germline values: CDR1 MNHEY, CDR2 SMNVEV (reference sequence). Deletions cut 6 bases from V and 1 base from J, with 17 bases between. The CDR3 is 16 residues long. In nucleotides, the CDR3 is TGTGCCAGCAGGCTAGGAGTTTTCGGGGGCACAGATACGCAGTATTTT. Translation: CASRLGVFGGTDTQYF.

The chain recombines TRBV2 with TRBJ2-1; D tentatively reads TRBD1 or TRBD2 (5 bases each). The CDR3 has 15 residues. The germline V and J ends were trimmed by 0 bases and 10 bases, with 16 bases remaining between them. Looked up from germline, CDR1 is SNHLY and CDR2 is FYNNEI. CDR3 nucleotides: TGTGCCAGCAGTGAAGCGCTTCGAGGGGAGAACGAGCAGTTCTTC. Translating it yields CASSEALRGENEQFF.

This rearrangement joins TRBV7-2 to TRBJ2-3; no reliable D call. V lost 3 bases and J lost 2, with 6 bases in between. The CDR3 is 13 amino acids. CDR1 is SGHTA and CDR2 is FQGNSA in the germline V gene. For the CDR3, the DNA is TGTGCCAGCAGCTTCCGACCCACAGATACGCAGTATTTT. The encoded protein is CASSFRPTDTQYF.

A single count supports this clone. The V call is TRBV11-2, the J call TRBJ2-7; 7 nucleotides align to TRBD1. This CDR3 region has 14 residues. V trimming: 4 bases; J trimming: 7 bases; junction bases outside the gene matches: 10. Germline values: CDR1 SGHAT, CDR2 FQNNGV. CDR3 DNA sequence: TGTGCCAGCAGCTCCCCTAGGACAGGCGTGGAGCAGTACTTC. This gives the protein CASSSPRTGVEQYF.

The CDR3 spells CASSTRDREAFF. In DNA form, the CDR3 reads TGTGCCAGCAGCACTAGGGACCGAGAGGCTTTCTTT. The V gene is TRBV12-3 or TRBV12-4, the J gene TRBJ1-1; TRBD1 might be the D (5 bases). The CDR3 is 12 amino acids. The V end was cut by 6 bases, the J end by 11 bases, with 16 bases between.

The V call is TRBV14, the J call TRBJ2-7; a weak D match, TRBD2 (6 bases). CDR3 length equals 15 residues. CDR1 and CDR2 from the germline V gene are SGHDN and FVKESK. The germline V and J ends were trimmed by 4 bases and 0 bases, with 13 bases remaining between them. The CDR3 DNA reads TGTGCCAGCAGCCTCGGGGGACCCCTCTCCTACGAGCAGTACTTC. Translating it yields CASSLGGPLSYEQYF.

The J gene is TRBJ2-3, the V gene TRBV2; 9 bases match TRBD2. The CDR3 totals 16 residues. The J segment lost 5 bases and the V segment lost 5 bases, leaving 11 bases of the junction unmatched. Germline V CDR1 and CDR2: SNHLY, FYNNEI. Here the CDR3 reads CASSSQGGRALDTQYF. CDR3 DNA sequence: TGTGCCAGCAGTAGCCAGGGCGGGAGGGCCTTAGATACGCAGTATTTT.

CDR3 DNA sequence: TGTGCCAGCAGGCCTCGGGACAGATTTTACGAGCAGTACTTC. Its translation: CASRPRDRFYEQYF. The chain joins TRBV11-2 to TRBJ2-7; TRBD1 matches at 7 bases. Trimming at V came to 6 bases and at J to 4 bases, leaving 9 bases not matched to a gene. CDR1 is SGHAT, CDR2 FQNNGV, per germline. This CDR3 is 14 amino acids long.

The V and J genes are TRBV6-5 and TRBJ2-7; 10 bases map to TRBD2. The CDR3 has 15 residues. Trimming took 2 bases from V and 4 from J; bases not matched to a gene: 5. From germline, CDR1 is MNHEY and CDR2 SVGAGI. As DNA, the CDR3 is TGTGCCAGCAGTTACAAGCGGGAGGGCCGGTACGAGCAGTACTTC. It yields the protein CASSYKREGRYEQYF.

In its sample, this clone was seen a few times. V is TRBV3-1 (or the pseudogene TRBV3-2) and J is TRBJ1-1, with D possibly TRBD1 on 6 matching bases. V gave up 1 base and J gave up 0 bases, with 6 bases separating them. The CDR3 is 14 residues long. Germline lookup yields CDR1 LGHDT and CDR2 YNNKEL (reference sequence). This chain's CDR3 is CASSQGTVNTEAFF. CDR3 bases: TGTGCCAGCAGCCAAGGGACAGTGAACACTGAAGCTTTCTTT.

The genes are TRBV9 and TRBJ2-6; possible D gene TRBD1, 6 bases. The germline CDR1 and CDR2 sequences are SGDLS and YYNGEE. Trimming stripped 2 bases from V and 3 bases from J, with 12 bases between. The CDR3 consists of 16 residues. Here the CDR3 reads CASSVLTGSGANVLTF. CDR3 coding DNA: TGTGCCAGCAGCGTTTTGACAGGTAGTGGGGCCAACGTCCTGACTTTC. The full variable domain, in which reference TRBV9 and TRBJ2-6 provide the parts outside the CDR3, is DSGVTQTPKHLITATGQRVTLRCSPRSGDLSVYWYQQSLDQGLQFLIQYYNGEERAKGNILERFSAQQFPDLHSELNLSSLELGDSALYFCASSVLTGSGANVLTFGAGSRLTVL.

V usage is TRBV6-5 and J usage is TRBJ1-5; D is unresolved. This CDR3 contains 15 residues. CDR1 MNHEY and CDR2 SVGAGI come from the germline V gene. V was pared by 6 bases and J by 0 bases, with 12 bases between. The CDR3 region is CASRIGPYSNQPQHF. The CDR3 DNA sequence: TGTGCCAGCAGGATCGGACCTTATAGCAATCAGCCCCAGCATTTT.

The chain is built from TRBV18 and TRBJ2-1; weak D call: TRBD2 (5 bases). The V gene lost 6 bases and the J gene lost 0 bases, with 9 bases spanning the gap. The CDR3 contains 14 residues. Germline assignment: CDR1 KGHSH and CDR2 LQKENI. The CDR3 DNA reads TGTGCCAGCTCTCCGGACTCCTCCTACAATGAGCAGTTCTTC. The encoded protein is CASSPDSSYNEQFF. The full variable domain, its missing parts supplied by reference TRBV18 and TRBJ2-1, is NAGVMQNPRHLVRRRGQEARLRCSPMKGHSHVYWYRQLPEEGLKFMVYLQKENIIDESGMPKERFSAEFPKEGPSILRIQQVVRGDSAAYFCASSPDSSYNEQFFGPGTRLTVL.

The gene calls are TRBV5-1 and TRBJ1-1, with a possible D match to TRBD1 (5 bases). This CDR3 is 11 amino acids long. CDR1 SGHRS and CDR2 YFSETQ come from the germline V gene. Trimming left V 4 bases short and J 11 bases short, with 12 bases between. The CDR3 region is CASSPGGDAFF. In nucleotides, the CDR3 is TGCGCCAGCAGCCCTGGGGGGGACGCTTTCTTT.

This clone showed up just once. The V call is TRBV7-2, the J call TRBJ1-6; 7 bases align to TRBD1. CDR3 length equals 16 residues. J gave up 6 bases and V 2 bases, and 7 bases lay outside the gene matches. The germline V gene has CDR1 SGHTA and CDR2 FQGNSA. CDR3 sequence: CASSLPGGQVNSPLHF. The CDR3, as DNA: TGTGCCAGCAGCTTACCAGGCGGACAGGTTAATTCACCCCTCCACTTT.

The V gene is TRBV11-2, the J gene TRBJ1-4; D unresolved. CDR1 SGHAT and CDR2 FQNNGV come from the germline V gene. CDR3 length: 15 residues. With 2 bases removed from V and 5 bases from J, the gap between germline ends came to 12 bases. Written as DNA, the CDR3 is TGTGCCAGCAGCTTATCGGGAAGAGAGAATGAAAAACTGTTTTTT. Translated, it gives CASSLSGRENEKLFF. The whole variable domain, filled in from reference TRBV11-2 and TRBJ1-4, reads EAGVAQSPRYKIIEKRQSVAFWCNPISGHATLYWYQQILGQGPKLLIQFQNNGVVDDSQLPKDRFSAERLKGVDSTLKIQPAKLEDSAVYLCASSLSGRENEKLFFGSGTQLSVL.

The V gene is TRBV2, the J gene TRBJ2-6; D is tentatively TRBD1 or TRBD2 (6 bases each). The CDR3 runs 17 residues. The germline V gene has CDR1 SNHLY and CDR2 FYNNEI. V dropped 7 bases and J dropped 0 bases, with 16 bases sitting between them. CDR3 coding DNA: TGTGCCAGCAATGCGGGGACAACGAGCTCTGGGGCCAACGTCCTGACTTTC. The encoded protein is CASNAGTTSSGANVLTF. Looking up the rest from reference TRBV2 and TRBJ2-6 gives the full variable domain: EPEVTQTPSHQVTQMGQEVILRCVPISNHLYFYWYRQILGQKVEFLVSFYNNEISEKSEIFDDQFSVERPDGSNFTLKIRSTKLEDSAMYFCASNAGTTSSGANVLTFGAGSRLTVL.

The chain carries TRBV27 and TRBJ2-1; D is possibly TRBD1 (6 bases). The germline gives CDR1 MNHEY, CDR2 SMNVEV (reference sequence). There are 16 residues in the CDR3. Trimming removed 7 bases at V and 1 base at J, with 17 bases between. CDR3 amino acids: CASKASRQASYNEQFF. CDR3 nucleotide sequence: TGTGCCAGCAAAGCTTCGAGACAGGCTTCCTACAATGAGCAGTTCTTC.

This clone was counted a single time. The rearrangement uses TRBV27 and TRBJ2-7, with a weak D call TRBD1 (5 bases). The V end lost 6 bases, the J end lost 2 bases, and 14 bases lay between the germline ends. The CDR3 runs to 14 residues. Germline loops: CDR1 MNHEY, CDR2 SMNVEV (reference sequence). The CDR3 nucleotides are TGTGCCAGCAGGTTGGGGCAGGGCCCCTACGAGCAGTACTTC. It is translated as CASRLGQGPYEQYF.